This T cell receptor beta chain originates from a study of human T cells and chemical hapten exposure. Study as a whole: Patients had diphenylcyclopropenone applied to the scalp weekly throughout the approximately 26-week study. Study conclusions and caveats: Significantly more large CDR3 similarity clusters were formed by expanded TCRs than by controls.

The sample's time point: patch test 1, 2 weeks after DPC sensitization. Regarding treatment: therapeutic diphenylcyclopropenone sensitization with weekly scalp DPC. This clonotype was counted ten times or more. Its antigen is still unknown. Germline CDR1 is DFQATT and CDR2 is SNEGSKA (reference sequence). V was shortened by 0 bases and J by 0 bases, with 14 bases between the two germline ends. This CDR3 has 16 amino acids. In TCRdb, the RACE reads were re-called with MiXCR into one record per CDR3 protein. The table includes around 380,000 distinct CDR3 sequences, around 4.8% detected once. Sequencing used whole blood, obtained in connection with sensitization to the hapten diphenylcyclopropenone (DPC). V and J are TRBV20-1 and TRBJ1-1; the D gene is possibly TRBD1 (5 bases). This receptor was obtained from a woman in her forties or fifties with alopecia areata. Some clones in this sample may be carry-over from other donors' samples. CDR3 coding DNA: TGCAGTGCTAGAGATTTAGGTACGGACATGAACACTGAAGCTTTCTTT. Amino acids: CSARDLGTDMNTEAFF.